The rows below give T cell receptor beta chains drawn from one sample of a study of blood T cell repertoires in COVID-19. This table comes from immunoSEQ multiplex PCR, and its TCRdb copy is limited to in-frame clones, with some not included. This repertoire shows a few hundred thousand clones, around 80% found once; its top ten account for 4.1%. Sequenced material: PBMCs or T cells enriched from blood (not recorded which). These TCRs come from a man younger than 45 with acute COVID-19. CDR3s include the opening cysteine and the closing phenylalanine or tryptophan. D genes are given only for firm matches. Only part of the rows carry a size: once, few, many, or a class if the clone is expanded.

J: TRBJ1-1; V: TRBV19; size: .; D: TRBD1; CDR3: CATGQGASTEAFF; DNA: TGTGCCACAGGACAGGGGGCGAGCACTGAAGCTTTCTTT
J: TRBJ1-3; V: TRBV18; size: .; D: .; CDR3: CASSPGSGNTIYF; DNA: TGTGCCAGCTCTCCCGGCTCTGGAAACACCATATATTTT
J: TRBJ2-1; V: TRBV19; size: once; D: .; CDR3: CASSPGAEAYNEQFF; DNA: TGTGCCAGTAGTCCCGGAGCCGAGGCTTACAATGAGCAGTTCTTC
J: TRBJ2-5; V: TRBV5-1; size: .; D: .; CDR3: CASSLDSQETQYF; DNA: TGCGCCAGCAGCTTGGACTCGCAAGAGACCCAGTACTTC
J: TRBJ2-1; V: TRBV28; size: once; D: .; CDR3: CASSFVRLRYNEQFF; DNA: TGTGCCAGCAGTTTTGTGCGCTTAAGATACAATGAGCAGTTCTTC
J: TRBJ1-1; V: TRBV9; size: .; D: TRBD1; CDR3: CASSTQGQVSTEAFF; DNA: TGTGCCAGCAGCACACAGGGGCAGGTTAGCACTGAAGCTTTCTTT
J: TRBJ2-1; V: TRBV28; size: .; D: TRBD2; CDR3: CASSLRLGGGNEQFF; DNA: TGTGCCAGCAGTTTAAGGCTCGGGGGGGGCAATGAGCAGTTCTTC
J: TRBJ2-1; V: TRBV5-4; size: .; D: .; CDR3: CASRAKGGPYNEQFF; DNA: TGTGCCAGCCGTGCAAAGGGAGGTCCCTACAATGAGCAGTTCTTC
J: TRBJ2-3; V: TRBV6-5; size: once; D: TRBD2; CDR3: CASRREGFTDTQYF; DNA: TGTGCCAGCAGACGGGAGGGGTTCACAGATACGCAGTATTTT
J: TRBJ2-5; V: TRBV5-1; size: .; D: TRBD2; CDR3: CASSLLASGGNQETQYF; DNA: TGCGCCAGCAGCTTGTTGGCTAGCGGGGGTAACCAAGAGACCCAGTACTTC
J: TRBJ1-1; V: TRBV29-1; size: .; D: TRBD1; CDR3: CSVEDRGYTEAFF; DNA: TGCAGCGTGGAAGACAGGGGTTACACTGAAGCTTTCTTT
J: TRBJ1-1; V: TRBV2; size: .; D: .; CDR3: CASTWGRSGNTEAFF; DNA: TGTGCCAGCACGTGGGGGCGGTCTGGGAACACTGAAGCTTTCTTT
J: TRBJ1-5; V: TRBV19; size: once; D: .; CDR3: CASIPPGGGNQPQHF; DNA: TGCGCCAGTATCCCACCCGGAGGGGGCAATCAGCCCCAGCATTTT
J: TRBJ1-1; V: TRBV6-2/TRBV6-3; size: .; D: TRBD1; CDR3: CASSYSTQTGKAFF; DNA: TGTGCCAGCAGTTACTCGACCCAGACAGGGAAAGCTTTCTTT
J: TRBJ2-2; V: TRBV6-5; size: once; D: TRBD2; CDR3: CASSSSTSGIGGELFF; DNA: TGTGCCAGCAGTTCAAGTACTAGCGGAATCGGCGGGGAGCTGTTTTTT
J: TRBJ1-1; V: TRBV18; size: .; D: .; CDR3: CASSPPSQRTEAFF; DNA: TGTGCCAGCTCACCACCGTCCCAGCGTACTGAAGCTTTCTTT
J: TRBJ2-1; V: TRBV27; size: .; D: .; CDR3: CASSWGDNEQFF; DNA: TGTGCCAGCAGTTGGGGGGACAATGAGCAGTTCTTC
J: TRBJ1-3; V: TRBV5-8; size: .; D: .; CDR3: CASSFGGAGTGNTIYF; DNA: TGTGCCAGCAGCTTCGGGGGGGCCGGGACTGGAAACACCATATATTTT
J: TRBJ2-1; V: TRBV11-2; size: .; D: .; CDR3: CASSSGYNEQFF; DNA: TGTGCCAGCAGCTCGGGGTACAATGAGCAGTTCTTC
J: TRBJ2-1; V: TRBV30; size: .; D: .; CDR3: CAWNGGSYNEQFF; DNA: TGTGCCTGGAACGGGGGCTCCTACAATGAGCAGTTCTTC
J: TRBJ2-2; V: TRBV7-6; size: few; D: .; CDR3: CASSPQGASTGELFF; DNA: TGTGCCAGCAGCCCGCAAGGGGCTTCCACCGGGGAGCTGTTTTTT
J: TRBJ1-1; V: TRBV6-5; size: .; D: .; CDR3: CASRQGSAEAFF; DNA: TGTGCCAGCAGACAGGGTTCGGCTGAAGCTTTCTTT
J: TRBJ2-5; V: TRBV5-1; size: .; D: TRBD2; CDR3: CASSLSGKSLETQYF; DNA: TGTGCCAGCAGCCTTAGCGGGAAGTCTTTAGAGACCCAGTACTTC
J: TRBJ1-1; V: TRBV28; size: .; D: TRBD1; CDR3: CASSFGTAAGANTEAFF; DNA: TGTGCCAGCAGTTTTGGGACAGCGGCAGGAGCAAACACTGAAGCTTTCTTT
J: TRBJ1-5; V: TRBV11-2; size: .; D: .; CDR3: CASSLDRGLQPQHF; DNA: TGTGCCAGCAGCTTAGATCGGGGGTTACAGCCCCAGCATTTT
J: TRBJ1-2; V: TRBV14; size: .; D: .; CDR3: CASSLQGYYGYTF; DNA: TGTGCCAGCAGCCTACAGGGTTACTATGGCTACACCTTC
J: TRBJ1-5; V: TRBV19; size: .; D: .; CDR3: CASRISGTRDNQPQHF; DNA: TGTGCCAGTAGGATATCCGGGACTCGAGACAATCAGCCCCAGCATTTT
J: TRBJ1-1; V: TRBV19; size: .; D: TRBD1; CDR3: CASPPVRGRITEAFF; DNA: TGTGCCAGCCCCCCGGTTAGGGGGCGAATCACTGAAGCTTTCTTT
J: TRBJ1-1; V: TRBV19; size: .; D: .; CDR3: CASSLLQGEAFF; DNA: TGTGCCAGTAGTTTATTACAGGGTGAGGCTTTCTTT
J: TRBJ1-6; V: TRBV25-1; size: .; D: TRBD1; CDR3: CASTAPGGRSPLHF; DNA: TGTGCCAGCACCGCCCCAGGGGGCAGATCACCCCTCCACTTT
J: TRBJ2-2; V: TRBV7-6; size: .; D: TRBD2; CDR3: CASSPGPRGAGTGELFF; DNA: TGTGCCAGCAGCCCGGGGCCGCGGGGGGCGGGCACCGGGGAGCTGTTTTTT
J: TRBJ2-2; V: TRBV5-4; size: .; D: .; CDR3: CATPDRNTGELFF; DNA: TGTGCCACCCCCGACAGGAACACCGGGGAGCTGTTTTTT
J: TRBJ2-2; V: TRBV6-4; size: many; D: .; CDR3: CASSDSGQGRTGELFF; DNA: TGTGCCAGCAGTGACTCGGGCCAGGGTCGGACCGGGGAGCTGTTTTTT
J: TRBJ2-1; V: TRBV9; size: once; D: TRBD1; CDR3: CASSTGTGDFGNEQFF; DNA: TGTGCCAGCAGCACAGGGACAGGGGACTTCGGGAATGAGCAGTTCTTC
J: TRBJ1-1; V: TRBV28; size: once; D: .; CDR3: CASSLYVGGPLNTEAFF; DNA: TGTGCCAGCAGTTTATACGTCGGGGGGCCACTTAACACTGAAGCTTTCTTT
J: TRBJ2-5; V: TRBV10-3; size: .; D: TRBD1; CDR3: CATRVGQGETQYF; DNA: TGTGCCACCAGGGTCGGACAGGGGGAGACCCAGTACTTC
J: TRBJ2-2; V: TRBV15; size: .; D: .; CDR3: CATSRDFPQPTGELFF; DNA: TGTGCCACCAGCAGAGATTTTCCACAGCCCACCGGGGAGCTGTTTTTT
J: TRBJ2-1; V: TRBV24-1; size: .; D: TRBD2; CDR3: CATSDWGGRSNEQFF; DNA: TGTGCCACCAGTGACTGGGGGGGACGTAGCAATGAGCAGTTCTTC
J: TRBJ2-5; V: TRBV10-3; size: .; D: TRBD2; CDR3: CAISELSGRVGTQYF; DNA: TGTGCCATCAGTGAGCTAAGCGGGAGGGTTGGGACCCAGTACTTC
J: TRBJ1-1; V: TRBV12-3/TRBV12-4; size: .; D: .; CDR3: CASRGGHTEAFF; DNA: TGTGCCTCGCGTGGGGGCCACACTGAAGCTTTCTTT
J: TRBJ1-1; V: TRBV3-1/TRBV3-2; size: .; D: .; CDR3: CASSPPSGVNTEAFF; DNA: TGTGCCAGCAGCCCTCCCTCTGGAGTGAACACTGAAGCTTTCTTT
J: TRBJ2-1; V: TRBV6-5; size: .; D: .; CDR3: CASSLTVGEQFF; DNA: TGTGCCAGCAGTTTGACAGTCGGTGAGCAGTTCTTC
J: TRBJ2-5; V: TRBV11-3; size: .; D: .; CDR3: CASSLALSAGETQYF; DNA: TGTGCCAGCAGCTTAGCCCTCTCGGCGGGTGAGACCCAGTACTTC
J: TRBJ2-1; V: TRBV3-1/TRBV3-2; size: .; D: .; CDR3: CASSQGVGNEQFF; DNA: TGTGCCAGCAGCCAAGGAGTCGGCAATGAGCAGTTCTTC
J: TRBJ1-5; V: TRBV6-6; size: .; D: .; CDR3: CASSRDTSNQPQHF; DNA: TGTGCCAGCAGCCGGGACACCAGCAATCAGCCCCAGCATTTT
J: TRBJ2-1; V: TRBV24-1; size: .; D: TRBD2; CDR3: CATSAVGLAGAYNEQFF; DNA: TGTGCCACCAGTGCGGTAGGACTAGCGGGGGCTTATAATGAGCAGTTCTTC
J: TRBJ2-1; V: TRBV2; size: once; D: .; CDR3: CASIGSQGQFF; DNA: TGTGCCAGCATCGGATCGCAGGGACAGTTCTTC
J: TRBJ1-2; V: TRBV28; size: .; D: .; CDR3: CASSPGGGGYGYTF; DNA: TGTGCCAGCAGTCCCGGGGGGGGCGGCTATGGCTACACCTTC
J: TRBJ2-1; V: TRBV24-1; size: .; D: .; CDR3: CATSDLGRRGWNEQFF; DNA: TGTGCCACCAGTGATTTGGGTCGGCGGGGATGGAATGAGCAGTTCTTC
J: TRBJ1-3; V: TRBV7-2; size: .; D: .; CDR3: CASSRDFVNTIYF; DNA: TGTGCCAGCAGCCGGGACTTTGTAAACACCATATATTTT
J: TRBJ1-2; V: TRBV6-5; size: .; D: .; CDR3: CASSYLRGFYGYTF; DNA: TGTGCCAGCAGTTACCTCAGGGGTTTCTATGGCTACACCTTC
J: TRBJ1-4; V: TRBV11-3; size: .; D: .; CDR3: CASSLDSGNEKLFF; DNA: TGTGCCAGCAGCTTAGATTCGGGGAATGAAAAACTGTTTTTT
J: TRBJ2-3; V: TRBV18; size: .; D: .; CDR3: CASSPLVSTDTQYF; DNA: TGTGCCAGCTCACCACTTGTCTCCACAGATACGCAGTATTTT